The clone carrying this T cell receptor (beta chain) came up a few times. What it binds is unknown. MiXCR, run by TCRdb on the reads, gives a single entry per CDR3 protein. The sample shows around 170,000 distinct CDR3 sequences, around 14% of them seen only once. Germline CDR1 is SNHLY and CDR2 is FYNNEI. The CDR3 contains 17 residues. Germline trimming cut 6 bases from V and 6 bases from J; bases unmatched to any gene: 16. This record comes from a study of T cell repertoires in cytomegalovirus infection. As for the study in general: Signatures in public TCR beta sequences pointed to both CMV infection and matching HLA type. Study observations and caveats: Summed frequency of shared TCR beta families picked out CMV carriers who also had the relevant HLA.

The J gene is TRBJ2-2, the V gene TRBV2, with TRBD2 matching over 7 bases. The specimen sequenced was PBMCs. The sequence derives from a human donor in good health (CMV status not recorded). Some clones in this sample may be carry-over from other donors' samples. Written as DNA, the CDR3 is TGTGCCAGCAGCCCTCCCGGAGTAGCGGGTGGTCCCGGGGAGCTGTTTTTT. Amino acid sequence: CASSPPGVAGGPGELFF.